The 21 T cell receptor beta chains presented below share a single source sample, sequenced in a study of blood T cell repertoires in COVID-19. Profiling relied on immunoSEQ multiplex PCR, and the TCRdb table lists in-frame clones only, not all of them. The data contain 300,000 to 350,000 clones, about four fifths of them singletons. The sample was peripheral blood. These receptor sequences come from a man aged 25-45 years with active or convalescent COVID-19.

This clone has only a few counts. The J gene is TRBJ1-1, the V gene TRBV30; 7 bases match TRBD1. Trimming removed 5 bases from V and 6 bases from J; junction bases left unmatched: 12. Germline CDR1 is GTSNPN and CDR2 is SVGIG (reference sequence). The CDR3 totals 14 residues. The CDR3 sequence: CAWGFDREIPEAFF. The CDR3 coding sequence is TGTGCCTGGGGGTTCGACAGGGAGATACCTGAAGCTTTCTTT.

The chain recombines TRBV19 with TRBJ1-5; the D is unclear. V lost 6 bases and J 0 bases, leaving 12 bases between the germline ends. Germline lookup yields CDR1 LNHDA and CDR2 SQIVND (reference sequence). There are 15 residues in the CDR3. CDR3 loop: CASRPQVLSNQPQHF. CDR3 coding DNA: TGTGCCAGTAGACCCCAGGTTCTTAGCAATCAGCCCCAGCATTTT.

This sequence joins TRBV20-1 and TRBJ2-7; D gene uncertain. V lost 2 bases and J lost 6, with 8 bases in between. The CDR3 runs to 11 residues. Germline loops: CDR1 DFQATT, CDR2 SNEGSKA (reference sequence). This CDR3 is CSARILLEQYF. DNA of the CDR3: TGCAGTGCTAGAATACTGCTCGAGCAGTACTTC.

The chain uses TRBV18 and TRBJ1-5; maybe TRBD1 (5 bases). Germline V gene data show CDR1 as KGHSH and CDR2 as LQKENI. The CDR3 is 16 amino acids. V was shortened by 5 bases and J by 9 bases, with 23 bases between the two germline ends. The chain's CDR3 is CASSDSRGGLRGPQHF. In DNA form, the CDR3 reads TGTGCCAGCTCAGACAGCCGGGGGGGACTCCGAGGGCCCCAGCATTTT.

This rearrangement joins TRBV27 to TRBJ1-1; D is ambiguous. The V end lost 6 bases, the J end lost 0 bases, and 14 bases lay between the germline ends. Germline V gene lookup returns CDR1 MNHEY and CDR2 SMNVEV (reference sequence). The CDR3 totals 15 residues. DNA for the CDR3: TGTGCCAGCAGCAACCACGGGTCCCTGAACACTGAAGCTTTCTTT. Amino acid sequence: CASSNHGSLNTEAFF.

The V and J genes are TRBV29-1 and TRBJ1-4; 10 bases align to TRBD1. Trimming took 7 bases from V and 9 from J; bases not matched to a gene: 11. The CDR3 consists of 14 residues. The germline CDR1 and CDR2 sequences are SQVTM and ANQGSEA. CDR3: CSGAARGQGKKLFF. CDR3 DNA sequence: TGCAGCGGCGCCGCCCGGGGACAGGGGAAAAAACTGTTTTTT.

CDR3 coding DNA: TGTGCCAGCAGTTTATCCCGTTACGGGGAGCTGTTTTTT. This gives the protein CASSLSRYGELFF. The rearrangement uses TRBV6-2 or TRBV6-3 and TRBJ2-2; D remains ambiguous. This CDR3 spans 13 amino acids. The ends were cut back, 4 bases at V and 7 bases at J, with 10 bases in the middle. Per the germline V gene, CDR1 is MNHEY and CDR2 is SVGEGT.

The V and J genes are TRBV4-2 and TRBJ1-5; 8 bases are shared with TRBD1. CDR1 LGHNA and CDR2 YNFKEQ come from the germline V gene. V shed 1 base, J shed 4 bases, and the junction held 6 bases outside the gene matches. CDR3 size: 16 residues. CDR3 residues: CASSQAGTGKNQPQHF. The CDR3 region has the DNA TGTGCCAGCAGCCAAGCCGGGACAGGCAAGAATCAGCCCCAGCATTTT.

V usage is TRBV18 and J usage is TRBJ1-1; weak D call: TRBD1 (5 bases). Germline CDR1 is KGHSH and CDR2 is LQKENI. The CDR3 length is 16 residues. V lost 2 bases, J lost 3 bases, and 16 bases lay in between. As DNA, the CDR3 is TGTGCCAGCTCACCAATTAGGGCCCAAGGGGACACTGAAGCTTTCTTT. Residues: CASSPIRAQGDTEAFF.

This clone was found once. The chain links TRBV28 to TRBJ1-1, with TRBD1 identical over 10 bases. The CDR3 runs 15 residues. Per germline, CDR1 MDHEN and CDR2 SYDVKM. V lost 3 bases, J lost 3 bases, and 4 bases stayed unmatched. Here the CDR3 reads CASSFGQGGDTEAFF. Here the CDR3 DNA reads TGTGCCAGCAGTTTCGGACAGGGGGGGGACACTGAAGCTTTCTTT.

This clone was observed a few times. The junction departs from germline at one end; a sequencing error may be responsible. The genes are TRBV19 and TRBJ1-1, with 11 bases that match TRBD1. This CDR3 spans 16 amino acids. Germline values: CDR1 LNHDA, CDR2 SQIVND (reference sequence). CDR3 in DNA: TGTGCCAGCAGTAAAGCTAGGGACAGGGGGTTGACTGAAGCTTTCTTT. Amino acid sequence: CASSKARDRGLTEAFF. The full variable domain, rest sourced from reference TRBV19 and TRBJ1-1, is DGGITQSPKYLFRKEGQNVTLSCEQNLNHDAMYWYRQDPGQGLRLIYYSQIVNDFQKGDIAEGYSVSREKKESFPLTVTSAQKNPTAFYLCASSKARDRGLTEAFFGQGTRLTVV.

This chain joins TRBV7-2 and TRBJ2-1; TRBD2 matches at 8 bases. The CDR3 sequence is 15 residues long. After removal of 8 bases from V and 2 bases from J, the junction contained 8 bases not matched to a gene. CDR1 SGHTA and CDR2 FQGNSA come from the germline V gene. CDR3: CASSAGTRAYNEQFF. CDR3 bases: TGTGCCAGCTCCGCCGGGACTAGGGCCTACAATGAGCAGTTCTTC.

CDR3 nucleotides: TGTGCCAGCAGTCGACTGGGACAGGGGTCCTACGAGCAGTACTTC. It encodes CASSRLGQGSYEQYF. This chain uses TRBV27 with TRBJ2-7, with TRBD1 identical over 10 bases. CDR1 and CDR2 from the germline V gene are MNHEY and SMNVEV (reference sequence). Trimming removed 5 bases from V and 1 base from J; junction bases left unmatched: 5. The CDR3 extends over 15 amino acids.

V usage is TRBV7-2 and J usage is TRBJ1-5; D unresolved. The germline V gene encodes CDR1 SGHTA and CDR2 FQGNSA. CDR3 length equals 13 residues. The V and J ends lost 6 bases and 5 bases respectively, with 11 bases between them. The chain's CDR3 is CASSSSVYQPQHF. As DNA, the CDR3 is TGTGCCAGCAGTTCCAGCGTCTATCAGCCCCAGCATTTT.

This chain connects TRBV7-2 to TRBJ1-5, with D possibly matching TRBD1 (5 bases). The CDR3 runs to 15 residues. V dropped 4 bases and J dropped 0 bases, with 10 bases sitting between them. Per the germline V gene, CDR1 is SGHTA and CDR2 is FQGNSA. This CDR3 is CASSSTAYSNQPQHF. The CDR3 DNA sequence: TGTGCCAGCAGCTCGACAGCATATAGCAATCAGCCCCAGCATTTT. The full variable domain, its missing parts supplied by reference TRBV7-2 and TRBJ1-5, is GAGVSQSPSNKVTEKGKDVELRCDPISGHTALYWYRQSLGQGLEFLIYFQGNSAPDKSGLPSDRFSAERTGGSVSTLTIQRTQQEDSAVYLCASSSTAYSNQPQHFGDGTRLSIL.

V gene TRBV19 combines with J gene TRBJ1-1; D remains unclear. Looked up from germline, CDR1 is LNHDA and CDR2 is SQIVND (reference sequence). The CDR3 length is 15 residues. The germline V and J ends were trimmed by 0 bases and 2 bases, with 10 bases remaining between them. The chain's CDR3 is CASSIDSSTNTEAFF. The CDR3 nucleotides are TGTGCCAGTAGTATAGATTCAAGTACTAACACTGAAGCTTTCTTT.

This rearrangement joins TRBV18 to TRBJ2-7; the match to TRBD1 covers 9 bases. With 5 bases clipped from V and 1 base from J, the junction kept 3 bases outside the gene matches. The CDR3 spans 14 residues. Germline loops: CDR1 KGHSH, CDR2 LQKENI. The CDR3 loop reads CASSTGTGSYEQYF. CDR3 DNA sequence: TGTGCCAGCTCAACCGGGACAGGGTCCTACGAGCAGTACTTC.

V usage is TRBV7-2 and J usage is TRBJ2-7, with 14 bases that match TRBD2. This CDR3 has 18 amino acids. Germline trimming cut 8 bases from V and 0 bases from J; bases unmatched to any gene: 12. Germline V CDR1 and CDR2: SGHTA, FQGNSA. CDR3 coding DNA: TGTGCCAGCTCACCAGGACTAGCGGGAGGCCGCAGCTCCTACGAGCAGTACTTC. Encoded protein: CASSPGLAGGRSSYEQYF.

V is TRBV19 and J is TRBJ2-3; 11 nucleotides align to TRBD2. This CDR3 region has 18 residues. The V gene's germline CDR1 is LNHDA and CDR2 SQIVND (reference sequence). J gave up 4 bases and V 5 bases, and 14 bases lay outside the gene matches. CDR3 protein: CASSPEKLAGGPADTQYF. The CDR3 DNA sequence: TGTGCCAGTAGTCCCGAGAAGCTAGCGGGAGGCCCGGCAGATACGCAGTATTTT.

The J gene is TRBJ1-4, the V gene TRBV4-1; the D gene is possibly TRBD1 (6 bases). CDR1 is MGHRA, CDR2 YSYEKL, per germline. The CDR3 sequence is 16 residues long. The ends were cut back, 3 bases at V and 7 bases at J, with 18 bases in the middle. The CDR3 loop is CASSQLVAGEGEKLFF. CDR3 DNA: TGCGCCAGCAGCCAGTTGGTGGCAGGGGAAGGTGAAAAACTGTTTTTT.

The V call is TRBV19, the J call TRBJ2-3; 12 bases agree with TRBD2. The CDR3 has 16 amino acids. Trimming cost V 5 bases and J 3 bases; bases outside gene matches: 6. The germline V gene has CDR1 LNHDA and CDR2 SQIVND (reference sequence). The CDR3 is CASSLGLAGGTDTQYF. DNA of the CDR3: TGTGCCAGTAGTTTGGGGCTAGCGGGAGGGACAGATACGCAGTATTTT.